This TCR beta chain was identified during a study of T-cell reconstitution after alpha-beta-depleted transplantation in children. Germline CDR1 reads MDHEN; CDR2 reads SYDVKM. This CDR3 is 15 amino acids long. Trimming removed 2 bases from V and 5 bases from J, with 13 bases in between. This clonotype has ten or more counts. Researchers prepared the TCRbeta library using unique molecular identifiers, the study reports. Using its own MiXCR run on the PCR reads, TCRdb lists one record per CDR3 protein. The sample carries about 610,000 distinct CDR3 sequences, more than 9% recorded once. The rearrangement joins TRBV28 to TRBJ1-5; perhaps TRBD1 as D (6 bases). The clonotype was recovered from a human donor who donated a stem cell graft to a child with acute myeloid leukemia. The input for sequencing was PBMCs from the stem cell graft donor, taken from the stem cell graft. CDR3 coding DNA: TGTGCCAGCAGTTTAAGATGGGACACCGATCAGCCCCAGCATTTT. Translating gives CASSLRWDTDQPQHF.